The rows below give T cell receptor beta chains drawn from one sample of a study of vaccination and CD4 T cells after COVID-19. No antigen has been assigned to these receptors. Each CDR3 protein gets one entry after TCRdb re-called the PCR reads with MiXCR. The sample contains 20,000 to 25,000 distinct CDR3 sequences, 38% of which appear only once. The material was CD4+ T cells from blood, cultured in vitro, obtained before SARS-CoV-2 vaccination. The receptors originated from a human donor who had recovered from COVID-19. Both conserved end residues are part of each CDR3. The D gene is left open where the match is weak. The listing skips clone size in some rows; elsewhere it reads once, few, many or a size class.

clone size,D gene,J gene,V gene,CDR3 protein,CDR3 DNA
few,NA,TRBJ1-5,TRBV28,CASSLDTQPQHF,TGTGCCAGCAGCCTTGATACTCAGCCCCAGCATTTT
NA,NA,TRBJ1-2,TRBV6-1,CASSPVGSNYGYTF,TGTGCCAGCAGCCCGGTTGGTTCTAACTATGGCTACACCTTC
few,NA,TRBJ1-5,TRBV28,CASRRDSNQPQHF,TGTGCCAGCAGACGGGACAGCAATCAGCCCCAGCATTTT
few,TRBD2,TRBJ2-4,TRBV19,CASSILAGGRAKNIQYF,TGTGCCAGTAGTATCCTAGCGGGGGGAAGAGCCAAAAACATTCAGTACTTC
few,NA,TRBJ1-1,TRBV11-3,CASSLVAGANTEAFF,TGTGCCAGCAGCTTAGTTGCCGGAGCCAACACTGAAGCTTTCTTT
NA,NA,TRBJ1-2,TRBV11-2,CASSLGADPYGYTF,TGTGCCAGCAGCTTAGGCGCAGATCCCTATGGCTACACCTTC
NA,NA,TRBJ1-1,TRBV4-3,CASSQEGGGARAFF,TGCGCCAGCAGCCAAGAGGGGGGGGGCGCTAGGGCTTTCTTT
few,NA,TRBJ2-5,TRBV20-1,CSASMGGYGAQYF,TGCAGTGCTAGTATGGGGGGATATGGGGCCCAATACTTC
few,NA,TRBJ1-1,TRBV5-4,CASSSQENTEAFF,TGTGCCAGCAGCTCACAAGAGAACACTGAAGCTTTCTTT
few,TRBD2,TRBJ2-1,TRBV27,CASWSGGARNEQFF,TGTGCCAGCTGGAGCGGGGGGGCACGGAATGAGCAGTTCTTC
NA,NA,TRBJ1-1,TRBV2,CASSDWGGLGEAFF,TGTGCCAGCAGTGATTGGGGGGGCCTTGGGGAAGCTTTCTTT
NA,NA,TRBJ2-5,TRBV19,CASSPGRWGQGGETQYF,TGTGCCAGTAGTCCGGGACGTTGGGGGCAGGGCGGGGAGACCCAGTACTTC
NA,NA,TRBJ2-3,TRBV6-5,CASSYSSWGRGDTQYF,TGTGCCAGCAGTTACTCATCGTGGGGAAGGGGGGATACGCAGTATTTT
NA,NA,TRBJ1-1,TRBV14,CASSQVLGNTEAFF,TGTGCCAGCAGCCAAGTATTGGGTAACACTGAAGCTTTCTTT
few,TRBD1,TRBJ2-5,TRBV20-1,CSARDTGVETQYF,TGCAGTGCTAGAGACACAGGGGTCGAGACCCAGTACTTC